The T cell receptor beta chain described here comes from a study of OX40 agonist ivuxolimab in advanced cancers. The method was immunoSEQ multiplex PCR; TCRdb's version includes in-frame clones alone and lacks a portion of them. Of approximately 90,000 clones in the sample, roughly 88% were seen once. Trimming shortened V by 0 bases and J by 2 bases, and 10 bases separated the two germline ends. The CDR3 sequence is 15 residues long. Germline CDR1 SGHNT, CDR2 YYREEE (reference sequence). V is TRBV5-4 and J is TRBJ2-3, with D maybe TRBD2 (6 bases). The receptor was isolated from an adult with an advanced solid tumor such as melanoma, head and neck, liver or kidney cancer. The sample in question was CD4+ or CD8+ T cells sorted from blood, obtained in a trial of the OX40 agonist ivuxolimab. In DNA, the CDR3 is TGTGCCAGCAGCTTGGATGGGGACTCCACAGATACGCAGTATTTT. Protein: CASSLDGDSTDTQYF.